This TCR beta chain was identified during a study of tumor-infiltrating lymphocytes in primary liver carcinoma. Study background: Those enrolled were patients of both sexes, who were aged 30 to 69 years. Tissue type made little difference to sample yields of roughly 3.65 to 8 million productive TCRbeta reads.

To note about this clonotype: The junction and the germline gene differ at one end; a read error may be behind it.

Researchers generated TCR beta cDNA from about 0.5 ug of total RNA, relying on a constant-region primer. What produced the TCR beta libraries was three nested multiplex PCR rounds using slightly modified ARM-PCR. Forward primers for TRBV1-TRBV30 and a C-beta reverse primer served the first two PCR rounds, at about 9 cycles each. A single record per CDR3 protein comes from TCRdb applying MiXCR to the multiplex PCR reads. This sample has 40,000 to 60,000 distinct CDR3 sequences, with approximately 70% found just once. From roughly 21-30 mg of unsorted bulk tissue, DNA and RNA were co-extracted together. All patients had surgically resected primary liver carcinoma. Tumor samples were assessed, and every one had over 75% viable tumor cells. Germline assignment: CDR1 MNHEY and CDR2 SVGEGT. CDR3 length: 13 amino acids.

This clonotype was obtained from a middle-aged man with primary liver carcinoma and hepatitis B virus infection. The sequenced material came from liver tumor tissue from sampling region 5. Noted subset: tumor region T5, tumor centre. This rearrangement joins TRBV6-2 or TRBV6-3 to TRBJ2-7; no firm D call. CDR3 sequence: CASSRDHTYKQYF. The CDR3 DNA is TGTGCTAGCAGCCGAGACCACACCTACAAGCAGTACTTC.